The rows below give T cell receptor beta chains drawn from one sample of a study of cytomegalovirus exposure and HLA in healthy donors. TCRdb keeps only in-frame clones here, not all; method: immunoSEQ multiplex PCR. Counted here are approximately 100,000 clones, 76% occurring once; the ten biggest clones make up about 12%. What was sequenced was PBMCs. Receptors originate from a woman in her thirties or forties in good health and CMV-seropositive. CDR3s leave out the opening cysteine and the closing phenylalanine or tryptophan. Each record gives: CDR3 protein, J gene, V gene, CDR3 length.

CDR3aa: AWSSQGNIQY; j_gene: TRBJ2-4; v_gene: TRBV30; len: 10
CDR3aa: ASSSSSSGANVLT; j_gene: TRBJ2-6; v_gene: TRBV7-3; len: 13
CDR3aa: ASRPDSHLYEQY; j_gene: TRBJ2-7; v_gene: TRBV2; len: 12
CDR3aa: ASSSSGLRRQY; j_gene: TRBJ2-7; v_gene: TRBV7-8; len: 11
CDR3aa: ASSLLGTGAEAF; j_gene: TRBJ1-1; v_gene: TRBV27; len: 12
CDR3aa: AWMGRETDTQY; j_gene: TRBJ2-3; v_gene: TRBV30; len: 11
CDR3aa: ASSSPSGGTDTQY; j_gene: TRBJ2-3; v_gene: TRBV7-9; len: 13
CDR3aa: ASNLMGGEGGYT; j_gene: TRBJ1-2; v_gene: TRBV5-1; len: 12
CDR3aa: ASSVQGGETQY; j_gene: TRBJ2-5; v_gene: TRBV9; len: 11
CDR3aa: ASRSSGGALDTQY; j_gene: TRBJ2-3; v_gene: TRBV7-2; len: 13
CDR3aa: ASSVTRTGNSPLH; j_gene: TRBJ1-6; v_gene: TRBV6-1; len: 13
CDR3aa: ASSLTGLGEY; j_gene: TRBJ2-3; v_gene: TRBV5-1; len: 10
CDR3aa: ASSQGLQENEKLF; j_gene: TRBJ1-4; v_gene: TRBV4-2; len: 13
CDR3aa: AWLDRYTGELF; j_gene: TRBJ2-2; v_gene: TRBV30; len: 11
CDR3aa: ASSLHRGQTDTQY; j_gene: TRBJ2-3; v_gene: TRBV5-1; len: 13
CDR3aa: ASSEGQFVQPLH; j_gene: TRBJ1-6; v_gene: TRBV6-1; len: 12
CDR3aa: ASSDSFSTDTQY; j_gene: TRBJ2-3; v_gene: TRBV27; len: 12
CDR3aa: ATWGQNSYEQY; j_gene: TRBJ2-7; v_gene: TRBV25-1; len: 11
CDR3aa: ASTPTLRQGWTEAF; j_gene: TRBJ1-1; v_gene: TRBV27; len: 14
CDR3aa: ATTEDRTGANVLT; j_gene: TRBJ2-6; v_gene: TRBV15; len: 13
CDR3aa: ASSFQGSGETQY; j_gene: TRBJ2-5; v_gene: TRBV7-2; len: 12
CDR3aa: ATSRDLVGGNTGELF; j_gene: TRBJ2-2; v_gene: TRBV15; len: 15
CDR3aa: ASSLGTARMNTEAF; j_gene: TRBJ1-1; v_gene: TRBV5-1; len: 14
CDR3aa: ASPGSNTGKLF; j_gene: TRBJ2-2; v_gene: TRBV19; len: 11